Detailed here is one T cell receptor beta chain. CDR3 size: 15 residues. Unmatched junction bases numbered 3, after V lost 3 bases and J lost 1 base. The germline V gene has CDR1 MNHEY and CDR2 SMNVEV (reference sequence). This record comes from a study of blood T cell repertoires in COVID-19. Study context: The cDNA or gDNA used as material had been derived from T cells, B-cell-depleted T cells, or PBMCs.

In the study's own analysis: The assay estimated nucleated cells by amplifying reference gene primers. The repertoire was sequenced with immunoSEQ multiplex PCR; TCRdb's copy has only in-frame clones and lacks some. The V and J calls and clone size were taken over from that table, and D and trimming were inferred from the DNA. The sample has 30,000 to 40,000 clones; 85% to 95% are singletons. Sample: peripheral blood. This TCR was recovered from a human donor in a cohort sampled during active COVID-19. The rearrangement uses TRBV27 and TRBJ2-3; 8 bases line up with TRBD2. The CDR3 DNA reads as TGTGCCAGCAGTTTCGGGCGGGAGGGCACAGATACGCAGTATTTT. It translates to CASSFGREGTDTQYF.